The TCR beta chain under discussion was sequenced for a study of OX40 agonist ivuxolimab in advanced cancers. Broadly, across the study: Ivuxolimab was a fully human IgG2 agonistic monoclonal antibody targeting the costimulatory receptor OX40 (CD134). Prior anti-PD-1, anti-PD-L1 or anti-CTLA-4 therapy was permitted, and checkpoint inhibitors had been received by more than 35% of dose-escalation patients. Partial responses occurred in three dose-escalation patients, of whom one had hepatocellular carcinoma and two had cutaneous melanoma. A male proportion of 82.7% and a mean age of roughly 55 years, ranging from roughly 20 to 80, were recorded for the dose-escalation cohort. The point of sequencing TCRbeta in the periphery was to test whether ivuxolimab changed TCR sequence diversity and drove clonal T-cell expansion. The monotherapy dose-escalation portion (N ≈ 50 patients) of the phase I ivuxolimab trial is reported in the paper. Intravenous ivuxolimab was administered to patients every 2 weeks at six dose levels: 0.01, 0.1, 0.3, 1.5, 3 and 10 mg/kg. Of the approximately 50 dose-escalation patients, hepatocellular carcinoma was present in 19, melanoma in approximately 15, renal cell carcinoma in 9 and head and neck cancer in 9.

On the study overall, not on this receptor specifically: The antigen specificity of the peripheral T cells that underwent clonal expansion was not determined. On average, CD8+ T cells showed more expanded clones than CD4+ T cells after ivuxolimab. Low levels of normalized T-cell clonal expansion were also seen in some patients who did not respond. Partial responders in the 0.1-3.0 mg/kg groups had among the lowest normalized peripheral clonal expansion, especially among CD8+ T cells. Clonal expansion of both CD4+ and CD8+ blood T cells was observed from baseline to week 6 at doses 0.1 to 3.0 mg/kg.

Note on this clone: Its antigen is not yet known. Within one base of it there is no much larger clone, and no base qualities were kept.

To sequence the TCRbeta CDR3 region, genomic DNA was isolated from the sorted cells. The immunoSEQ Assay was used to sequence the TCRbeta CDR3 regions. TCRdb stores this immuneACCESS table with in-frame sequences only. Part of the clones is absent; in the studies checked, under half of the shortfall reflects unresolved V genes, and no reason is known for the rest. In all, the sample holds 75,000 to 100,000 clones, and more than 75% of those were seen once. 1.5% to 2% of the sample is in the top ten clones. Patients with autoimmune disease history or receiving systemic immunosuppression were excluded from the trial. Peripheral blood for TCR sequencing was collected from all dose cohorts at baseline, on cycle 4 day 1, and on cycle 7 day 1. The samples were taken from a phase I, first-in-human, multicenter, open-label dose-escalation trial of ivuxolimab. Adults with locally advanced or metastatic head and neck squamous cell, hepatocellular, melanoma or renal cell carcinoma were enrolled in the trial. Before TCR sequencing, CD4+ T cells and CD8+ T cells from peripheral blood were sorted into separate populations.

The material was CD4+ or CD8+ T cells sorted from blood, obtained in a trial of the OX40 agonist ivuxolimab. The clonotype originates from an adult with an advanced solid tumor such as melanoma, head and neck, liver or kidney cancer.

The DNA reads as follows: TGCGCCAGCAGCTGGGGGACAGGAGGAGATACGCAGTATTTT. This gives the protein CASSWGTGGDTQYF. The chain is encoded by TRBV5-1 joined to TRBJ2-3, and TRBD1 aligns with 8 junction nucleotides. From a lookup of the germline V gene, CDR1 and CDR2 are SGHRS and YFSETQ. Reading from cysteine to phenylalanine, the CDR3 counts 14 amino acids. Here the CDR3 DNA is all that survives: 42 bases in frame from base 1. Clipping removes 3 bases from V and 5 bases from J, with 5 as the unmatched junction base count.